This TCR beta chain was profiled in a study of T cell responses to AZD1222 COVID-19 vaccine. Only in-frame clones appear in the TCRdb table, and some are missing; sequencing was by immunoSEQ multiplex PCR. The sample contains about 200,000 clones, roughly 92% of which appear only once. The sample in question was peripheral blood, obtained 28 days after the second dose of the MenACWY control vaccine. The sequence was obtained from an adult who received the MenACWY meningococcal vaccine as a control.

The CDR3 DNA reads TGTGCCAGCCCGACAGGGGGTAGCCTCACTGAAGCTTTCTTT. Protein sequence: CASPTGGSLTEAFF. This rearrangement joins TRBV7-9 to TRBJ1-1; TRBD1 aligns across 9 bases. The germline gives CDR1 SEHNR, CDR2 FQNEAQ (reference sequence). Losses at the gene ends were 8 bases for V and 4 bases for J; bases not matched to a gene: 8. The length of the CDR3 is 14 residues.